What follows is one T cell receptor (beta chain) and its context. Its antigen is still unknown. Patients with uncontrolled infections, other autoimmune diseases, pregnancy or lactation were excluded. RNA transcripts yielded amplified TCR beta CDR3 regions. A first-round RT-PCR of the TCR CDR3 used the HTBI primer set. TCRdb recomputed calls from the multiplex PCR reads with MiXCR, one row per CDR3 protein. This sample has fewer than 400,000 distinct CDR3 sequences, with over 12% found just once. This specimen comes from a study of T cells in Graves' hyperthyroidism and ophthalmopathy. Study information: The blood sample was taken at first diagnosis, before treatment began.

Study findings and constraints: Blood shared most expanded thyroid clonotypes above 0.001.

The length of the CDR3 is 14 residues. V shed 2 bases and J shed 2 bases, with 9 bases lying between them. The germline CDR1 and CDR2 sequences are MNHEY and SVGAGI. The chain couples TRBV6-5 to TRBJ2-5; D not resolved. The sequence derives from a man in his fifties or sixties with Graves' ophthalmopathy. The specimen sequenced was blood. The DNA for the CDR3 is TGTGCCAGCAGTTACGAGGCTCTTCAAGAGACCCAGTACTTC. Its protein is CASSYEALQETQYF.